This entry lists 30 T cell receptor beta chains sequenced from one sample in a study of T cells after yellow fever vaccination. One entry per CDR3 protein results from TCRdb running MiXCR on the 5' RACE reads. The table has some 320,000 distinct CDR3 sequences, 8.7% seen once; the top ten hold about 3%. The sequencing here drew on CD4+ T cells sorted from PBMCs, taken 5 days after the yellow fever booster vaccination. These receptors all stem from a young man who received the YFV17D yellow fever vaccine.

This clonotype was found a few times. V gene TRBV29-1 combines with J gene TRBJ2-3; 10 nucleotides match TRBD1. The germline gives CDR1 SQVTM, CDR2 ANQGSEA. V dropped 8 bases and J dropped 5; count of bases not matched to a gene: 4. The CDR3 contains 12 residues. The CDR3: CSIGQGGDTQYF. The CDR3 coding sequence is TGCAGCATAGGACAGGGGGGAGATACGCAGTATTTT.

The chain combines TRBV5-8 with TRBJ1-6, with 10 bases lining up with TRBD1. With 7 bases clipped from V and 5 bases from J, the junction kept 3 bases outside the gene matches. CDR1 is SGHTS, CDR2 YDEGEE, per germline. This CDR3 has 14 amino acids. In DNA form, the CDR3 reads TGTGCCAGCCCCGGGACAGGGGATAATTCACCCCTCCACTTT. It is translated as CASPGTGDNSPLHF.

This clonotype occurred a few times. The rearrangement links TRBV18 to TRBJ2-3, with D uncertain. The CDR3 covers 13 residues. Germline loops: CDR1 KGHSH, CDR2 LQKENI. V was pared by 5 bases and J by 2 bases, with 8 bases between. CDR3 nucleotide sequence: TGTGCCAGCTCATCGACTTACACAGATACGCAGTATTTT. Translating it yields CASSSTYTDTQYF.

The chain links TRBV24-1 to TRBJ2-5; 11 nucleotides align to TRBD2. V lost 6 bases and J lost 5; bases outside the gene matches: 7. The CDR3 sequence is 15 residues long. Germline CDR1 reads KGHDR; CDR2 reads SFDVKD. The CDR3 region is CATSTLLAGGETQYF. As DNA, the CDR3 is TGTGCCACCAGTACTCTTCTAGCGGGGGGCGAGACCCAGTACTTC.

The chain joins TRBV6-5 to TRBJ2-2; tentatively, D is TRBD1 (6 bases). The CDR3 loop spans 15 amino acids. Germline CDR1 MNHEY, CDR2 SVGAGI. Trimming cost V 4 bases and J 2 bases, with 11 bases left between them. The CDR3 bases are TGTGCCAGCAGTTTGGGACACCATAACACCGGGGAGCTGTTTTTT. This gives the protein CASSLGHHNTGELFF.

The rearrangement links TRBV19 to TRBJ1-2; D possibly corresponds to TRBD1 (5 bases). CDR1 LNHDA and CDR2 SQIVND come from the germline V gene (reference sequence). This CDR3 contains 13 residues. V lost 3 bases, J lost 7 bases, and 12 bases lay in between. DNA for the CDR3: TGTGCCAGTAGTATCGATGGGGGGTTTGGCTACACCTTC. Its protein is CASSIDGGFGYTF.

The table lists this clonotype with many counts. The rearrangement uses TRBV27 and TRBJ2-3; D perhaps matches TRBD1 (5 bases). The CDR3 covers 13 residues. V lost 8 bases and J 4 bases, leaving 13 bases between the germline ends. The germline V gene has CDR1 MNHEY and CDR2 SMNVEV (reference sequence). CDR3 DNA: TGTGCCAGCCACTCAGGGATCTCAGATACGCAGTATTTT. Protein product: CASHSGISDTQYF.

The chain combines TRBV18 with TRBJ1-6; no reliable D call. The germline gives CDR1 KGHSH, CDR2 LQKENI. This CDR3 spans 16 amino acids. The germline V and J ends were trimmed by 3 bases and 5 bases, with 14 bases remaining between them. The CDR3 loop is CASSPWGQINNSPLHF. CDR3 coding DNA: TGTGCCAGCTCACCGTGGGGTCAGATCAATAATTCACCCCTCCACTTT.

The sample holds a few counts of this clonotype. The chain combines TRBV5-1 with TRBJ2-3, with 10 bases lining up with TRBD2. The CDR3 extends over 17 amino acids. Germline V gives CDR1 SGHRS, CDR2 YFSETQ. V dropped 1 base and J dropped 4; count of bases not matched to a gene: 9. CDR3 nucleotides: TGCGCCAGCAGCTTGAGCGCTAGCGGGGGTTCTCCAGATACGCAGTATTTT. It encodes CASSLSASGGSPDTQYF. Full variable domain (outside the CDR3, taken from reference TRBV5-1 and TRBJ2-3): KAGVTQTPRYLIKTRGQQVTLSCSPISGHRSVSWYQQTPGQGLQFLFEYFSETQRNKGNFPGRFSGRQFSNSRSEMNVSTLELGDSALYLCASSLSASGGSPDTQYFGPGTRLTVL.

The chain joins TRBV5-1 to TRBJ1-6; 8 bases are a match to TRBD1. The CDR3 runs to 15 residues. Germline V gene sequence: CDR1 SGHRS, CDR2 YFSETQ. Trimming at V came to 0 bases and at J to 9 bases, leaving 5 bases not matched to a gene. CDR3 sequence: CASSLAYRGISPLHF. CDR3 nucleotides: TGCGCCAGCAGCTTGGCCTACAGGGGGATTTCACCCCTCCACTTT.

This clonotype was recorded many times. The chain uses TRBV11-2 and TRBJ2-5; no firm D call. The germline V gene encodes CDR1 SGHAT and CDR2 FQNNGV. V shed 2 bases and J shed 5 bases, with 9 bases lying between them. The CDR3 runs to 13 residues. CDR3 DNA sequence: TGTGCCAGCAGCTTAAACCAGAGGGAGACCCAGTACTTC. This codes for CASSLNQRETQYF.

The table lists this clonotype with a few counts. The chain has TRBV12-3 or TRBV12-4 and TRBJ2-2; TRBD2 matches at 8 bases. Trimming removed 5 bases from V and 6 bases from J; junction bases left unmatched: 8. The CDR3 runs to 15 residues. CDR3 protein: CASSPHGGASGELFF. CDR3 in DNA: TGTGCCAGCAGTCCCCACGGGGGGGCCTCCGGGGAGCTGTTTTTT.

This clonotype was detected only a few times. V and J are TRBV6-4 and TRBJ2-5; D might be TRBD2 (6 bases). Germline CDR1 MRHNA, CDR2 SNTAGT. This CDR3 has 15 amino acids. Deletions cut 5 bases from V and 2 bases from J, with 15 bases between. The CDR3 is CASSMRLGSQETQYF. The CDR3 DNA sequence: TGTGCCAGCAGTATGCGCCTCGGGAGTCAAGAGACCCAGTACTTC.

This clonotype was detected a few times. The CDR3 bases are TGTGCCAGCAGCAAGCGCGGACAGGAGGTCGGGGAGCTGTTTTTT. It codes for CASSKRGQEVGELFF. V is TRBV3-1 and J is TRBJ2-2; 7 positions match TRBD1. With 5 bases clipped from V and 7 bases from J, the junction kept 10 bases outside the gene matches. CDR3 length equals 15 residues. The germline V gene has CDR1 LGHDT and CDR2 YNNKEL (reference sequence).

This clonotype was picked up a small number of times. The CDR3 sequence: CSAQGPGRFPPDTQYF. CDR3 sequence (DNA): TGCAGTGCCCAAGGGCCGGGCCGGTTCCCCCCAGATACGCAGTATTTT. V usage is TRBV20-1 and J usage is TRBJ2-3; D is unclear. This CDR3 is 16 amino acids long. The germline V gene encodes CDR1 DFQATT and CDR2 SNEGSKA (reference sequence). Deletions cut 6 bases from V and 4 bases from J, with 23 bases between.

The chain recombines TRBV9 with TRBJ1-6; TRBD1 matches 12 bases. Germline V CDR1 and CDR2: SGDLS, YYNGEE. J was trimmed by 10 bases and V by 3 bases; bases with no gene match: 8. This CDR3 region has 16 residues. Here the CDR3 reads CASSGGQGANESPLHF. The CDR3 coding sequence is TGTGCCAGCAGCGGGGGACAGGGGGCTAACGAATCACCCCTCCACTTT.

This sequence joins TRBV29-1 and TRBJ2-1; 7 nucleotides match TRBD2. Germline CDR1 and CDR2: SQVTM and ANQGSEA. Trimming took 4 bases from V and 9 from J; bases not matched to a gene: 9. The CDR3 is 13 residues long. The CDR3 loop is CSVGAGVGSEQFF. For the CDR3, the DNA is TGCAGCGTTGGGGCGGGAGTTGGGAGTGAGCAGTTCTTC.

This clonotype was seen only a few times. This sequence joins TRBV7-2 and TRBJ1-2; 9 positions match TRBD1. Germline CDR1 and CDR2: SGHTA and FQGNSA. J was trimmed by 2 bases and V by 5 bases; bases with no gene match: 12. The CDR3 consists of 17 residues. The CDR3 DNA reads as TGTGCCAGCAGCCAACGCCGCGGGGGACAGGGAAACTATGGCTACACCTTC. As protein: CASSQRRGGQGNYGYTF.

In its sample, this clonotype was seen a few times. The chain has TRBV21-1 and TRBJ1-5; whether TRBD1, the table's D call, matches the DNA was not checked. TRBV21-1 is noted as a pseudogene. The CDR3 sequence is 16 residues long. The CDR3 nucleotides read TGTGCCAGCAGTTTAAGGGGGGGCGCCTACAATCAGCCCCAGCATTTT. This sequence encodes CASSLRGGAYNQPQHF.

This clonotype was recorded a few times. The chain couples TRBV24-1 to TRBJ1-2, with D perhaps matching TRBD1 (6 bases). The V and J ends lost 2 bases and 8 bases respectively, with 23 bases between them. Germline CDR1 reads KGHDR; CDR2 reads SFDVKD. The CDR3 loop spans 17 amino acids. For the CDR3, the DNA is TGTGCCACCAGTGATTCCCTGACAGGCGGCTCCCTAGGGGGCTACACCTTC. Its protein is CATSDSLTGGSLGGYTF.

This clonotype appeared many times. This chain connects TRBV12-3 or TRBV12-4 to TRBJ2-3; 8 bases are a match to TRBD1. V gave up 8 bases and J gave up 7 bases; unmatched junction bases: 11. CDR3 length: 14 amino acids. CDR3 residues: CASRPGQGLNTQYF. The CDR3 DNA reads as TGTGCCAGCCGCCCCGGACAGGGTTTAAATACGCAGTATTTT.

The sample holds many counts of this clonotype. The chain employs TRBV12-3 or TRBV12-4 and TRBJ2-5, with D possibly matching TRBD2 (5 bases). Trimming removed 5 bases from V and 4 bases from J, with 14 bases in between. The CDR3 contains 14 residues. The CDR3 region is CASSPTRTSETQYF. CDR3 nucleotides: TGTGCCAGCAGTCCTACTAGGACGTCAGAGACCCAGTACTTC.

This clonotype showed up just a few times. The V and J genes are TRBV5-1 and TRBJ2-5; the D gene is possibly TRBD2 (6 bases). In germline, CDR1 is SGHRS, CDR2 YFSETQ. V lost 5 bases and J lost 4, with 18 bases in between. The length of the CDR3 is 15 residues. CDR3 in amino acids: CASRRGGERGETQYF. The CDR3, as DNA: TGCGCCAGCAGGAGGGGAGGAGAACGCGGAGAGACCCAGTACTTC.

The table lists this clonotype with a count of one. The junction shows a germline mismatch at one end, possibly a read error. The CDR3 DNA follows: TGTGCCAGCAGCTCAGACGGGAAAAACCTTCAGTACTTC. Its translation: CASSSDGKNLQYF. V gene TRBV7-2 combines with J gene TRBJ2-4, with D tentatively TRBD2 (5 bases). The CDR3 sequence is 13 residues long. Per germline, CDR1 SGHTA and CDR2 FQGNSA.

This clonotype was recorded many times. V is TRBV6-5 and J is TRBJ2-1; D is unresolved. Trimming shortened V by 10 bases and J by 0 bases, and 10 bases separated the two germline ends. The CDR3 has 13 amino acids. The germline V gene has CDR1 MNHEY and CDR2 SVGAGI. CDR3 in amino acids: CATKITSYNEQFF. CDR3 DNA sequence: TGTGCCACCAAGATTACCTCCTACAATGAGCAGTTCTTC.

The chain recombines TRBV3-1 with TRBJ1-3; D unclear. The CDR3 length is 14 residues. Trimming shortened V by 4 bases and J by 1 base, and 8 bases separated the two germline ends. CDR1 and CDR2 from the germline V gene are LGHDT and YNNKEL (reference sequence). This CDR3 is CASSPSASGNTIYF. The DNA of the CDR3 is TGTGCCAGCAGCCCCTCAGCTTCTGGAAACACCATATATTTT.

This clonotype was counted only a few times. An end of the junction does not agree with germline; a read error may underlie this. The V gene is TRBV6-1, the J gene TRBJ2-5; TRBD2 matches 10 bases. CDR1 and CDR2 (germline): MNHNS, SASEGT. The CDR3 spans 14 residues. The CDR3 coding sequence is TGTGCCAGCAGTTCCCCCCCCCTATGGACTAGCGGAATCTTC. Protein product: CASSSPPLWTSGIF.

This clonotype was seen at least ten times. The chain carries TRBV19 and TRBJ2-5; D gene unclear. Trimming stripped 3 bases from V and 3 bases from J, with 5 bases between. This CDR3 has 12 residues. CDR1 and CDR2 (germline): LNHDA, SQIVND (reference sequence). Here the CDR3 DNA reads TGTGCCAGTAGTATTTGGAAAGAGACCCAGTACTTC. It translates to CASSIWKETQYF. Using reference TRBV19 and TRBJ2-5 for the parts outside the CDR3, the full variable domain is DGGITQSPKYLFRKEGQNVTLSCEQNLNHDAMYWYRQDPGQGLRLIYYSQIVNDFQKGDIAEGYSVSREKKESFPLTVTSAQKNPTAFYLCASSIWKETQYFGPGTRLLVL.

This chain joins TRBV6-1 and TRBJ2-7, with D hard to call. In germline, CDR1 is MNHNS, CDR2 SASEGT. The length of the CDR3 is 12 residues. With 3 bases removed from V and 4 bases from J, the gap between germline ends came to 7 bases. The CDR3 region has the DNA TGTGCCAGCAGTGAGGTACTTTACGAGCAGTACTTC. It codes for CASSEVLYEQYF.

In its sample, this clonotype was seen many times. The rearrangement uses TRBV7-2 and TRBJ1-2, with D possibly being TRBD1 (5 bases). Germline values: CDR1 SGHTA, CDR2 FQGNSA. Trimming removed 2 bases at V and 8 bases at J, with 9 bases between. CDR3 length: 12 amino acids. This CDR3 reads CASSLFRDGYTF. The CDR3 DNA follows: TGTGCCAGCAGCTTATTCAGGGACGGCTACACCTTC.